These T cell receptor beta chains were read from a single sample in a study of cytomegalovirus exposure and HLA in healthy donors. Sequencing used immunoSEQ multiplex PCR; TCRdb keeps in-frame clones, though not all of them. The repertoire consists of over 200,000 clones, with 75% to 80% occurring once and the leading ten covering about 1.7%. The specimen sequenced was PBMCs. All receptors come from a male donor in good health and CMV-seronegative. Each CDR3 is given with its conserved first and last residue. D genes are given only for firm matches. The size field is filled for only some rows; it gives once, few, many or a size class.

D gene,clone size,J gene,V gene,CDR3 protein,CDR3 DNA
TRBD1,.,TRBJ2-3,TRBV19,CASTQRQGSEDTQYF,TGTGCCAGTACTCAGAGACAGGGGTCGGAGGATACGCAGTATTTT
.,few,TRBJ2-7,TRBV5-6,CASSLGQDYYEQYF,TGTGCCAGCAGCTTGGGTCAGGATTACTACGAGCAGTACTTC
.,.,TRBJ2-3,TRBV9,CASSVGLGVGDTQYF,TGTGCCAGCAGCGTAGGGCTGGGCGTGGGAGATACGCAGTATTTT
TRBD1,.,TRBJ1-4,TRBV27,CASSSTGSDEKLFF,TGTGCCAGCAGTTCGACAGGGAGCGATGAAAAACTGTTTTTT
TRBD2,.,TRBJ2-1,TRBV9,CASSVSTSGGQNEQFF,TGTGCCAGCAGCGTCTCGACTAGCGGAGGACAAAATGAGCAGTTCTTC
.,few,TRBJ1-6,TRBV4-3,CASSQEGQSAGNSPLHF,TGCGCCAGCAGCCAAGAGGGGCAGTCCGCCGGTAATTCACCCCTCCACTTT
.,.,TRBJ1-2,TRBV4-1,CASNGGGYGYTF,TGCGCCAGCAACGGGGGAGGCTATGGCTACACCTTC
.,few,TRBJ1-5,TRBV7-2,CASSLVGRGNQPQHF,TGTGCCAGCAGCTTAGTCGGCAGGGGAAATCAGCCCCAGCATTTT
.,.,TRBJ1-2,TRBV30,CAWARGGGYTF,TGTGCCTGGGCCCGAGGAGGTGGCTACACCTTC
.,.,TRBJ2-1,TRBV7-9,CASSETGGRPYNEQFF,TGTGCCAGCAGCGAAACGGGGGGCCGGCCCTACAATGAGCAGTTCTTC
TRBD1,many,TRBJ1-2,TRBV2,CASAKGTGGSYGYTF,TGTGCCAGCGCAAAGGGGACAGGGGGCAGCTATGGCTACACCTTC
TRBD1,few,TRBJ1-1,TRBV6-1,CASSASPDRLSTEAFF,TGTGCCAGCAGTGCCAGCCCGGACAGGCTATCCACTGAAGCTTTCTTT
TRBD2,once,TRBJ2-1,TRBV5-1,CASSPRTSGSPDEQFF,TGCGCCAGCAGCCCTCGGACTAGCGGGAGTCCAGATGAGCAGTTCTTC
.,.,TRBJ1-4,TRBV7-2,CASSSYRARNEKLFF,TGTGCCAGCAGCTCCTACAGGGCCCGTAATGAAAAACTGTTTTTT
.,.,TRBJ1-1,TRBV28,CASTQTGNTEAFF,TGTGCCAGCACCCAGACAGGGAACACTGAAGCTTTCTTT
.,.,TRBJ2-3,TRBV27,CASSGAGFGTDTQYF,TGTGCCAGCAGTGGCGCAGGGTTCGGCACAGATACGCAGTATTTT
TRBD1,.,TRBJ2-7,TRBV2,CASLGGRGRAYEQYF,TGTGCCAGCCTTGGGGGCAGGGGGCGCGCATACGAGCAGTACTTC